This T cell receptor (beta chain) appears in the sequencing data of a study of T cell changes during pregnancy in multiple sclerosis. Sequencing was performed with immunoSEQ multiplex PCR; in TCRdb, only in-frame clones are kept and a portion is missing. The top ten hold around 0.4% of the sample, which has around 56,000 clones, roughly nine tenths seen once. The CDR3 runs to 15 residues. Unmatched junction bases numbered 9, after V lost 5 bases and J lost 3 bases. Germline V lookup: CDR1 MGHDK, CDR2 SYGVNS. The receptor was derived from a female donor with multiple sclerosis, enrolled in a pregnancy study. The chain joins TRBV25-1 to TRBJ1-2, with 7 bases that match TRBD1. Sequenced material: CD4+ T cells from peripheral blood mononuclear cells, taken in the third trimester of pregnancy. The DNA for the CDR3 is TGTGCCAGCAGTCGCGAAGGGGACAGCTACTATGGCTACACCTTC. Protein sequence: CASSREGDSYYGYTF.